One and the same sample provided the 23 T cell receptor beta chains below, sequenced in a study of CD8 T cells in Susac syndrome. After extraction with the RNeasy kit, about 0.5 to 1 ug of the RNA was reverse transcribed using random hexamers. TCRdb reprocessed the immunoSEQ multiplex PCR reads via MiXCR and lists one record per CDR3 protein. The sample includes 150,000 or so distinct CDR3 sequences, roughly 94% of them seen just once. Sequencing was carried out using CD4+ T cells from PBMCs. The source of these receptors is a human donor with multiple sclerosis.

The chain links TRBV20-1 to TRBJ1-5; no reliable D call. The V gene lost 2 bases and the J gene lost 1 base, with 9 bases spanning the gap. Germline CDR1 is DFQATT and CDR2 is SNEGSKA (reference sequence). The CDR3 is 14 residues long. This CDR3 is CSARSTGSNQPQHF. DNA for the CDR3: TGCAGTGCTAGATCAACGGGGAGCAATCAGCCCCAGCATTTT.

The chain recombines TRBV7-9 with TRBJ1-3, with a possible D match to TRBD1 (5 bases). V was cut by 5 bases and J by 8 bases, with 25 bases left in between. The CDR3 loop spans 17 amino acids. Germline V CDR1 and CDR2: SEHNR, FQNEAQ (reference sequence). This CDR3 is CASSPRQSLKAADTIYF. Written as DNA, the CDR3 is TGTGCCAGCAGCCCCCGACAGAGCCTAAAAGCTGCGGACACCATATATTTT.

V gene TRBV2 combines with J gene TRBJ2-7, with 12 bases fitting TRBD2. The CDR3 has 15 residues. Germline V CDR1 and CDR2: SNHLY, FYNNEI. V dropped 6 bases and J dropped 3; count of bases not matched to a gene: 6. This chain's CDR3 is CASSLTSGSNYEQYF. Written as DNA, the CDR3 is TGTGCCAGCAGCCTGACTAGCGGGAGTAACTACGAGCAGTACTTC.

The rearrangement links TRBV14 to TRBJ2-2; the D gene is possibly TRBD2 (6 bases). Trimming took 4 bases from V and 2 from J, leaving 11 bases between them. CDR1 and CDR2 from the germline V gene are SGHDN and FVKESK. The length of the CDR3 is 15 residues. The CDR3 DNA reads TGTGCCAGCAGCCCCCTAGCGACTAACACCGGGGAGCTGTTTTTT. Its protein is CASSPLATNTGELFF.

The V call is TRBV18, the J call TRBJ2-2; D might be TRBD1 (6 bases). CDR3 length: 16 amino acids. The germline V gene has CDR1 KGHSH and CDR2 LQKENI. The V gene lost 0 bases and the J gene lost 7 bases, with 15 bases spanning the gap. CDR3 bases: TGTGCCAGCTCACCACCGGGCAGGGGTCAAGACGGGGAGCTGTTTTTT. Its protein is CASSPPGRGQDGELFF.

The chain joins TRBV3-1 to TRBJ1-4; 9 nucleotides align to TRBD1. There are 18 residues in the CDR3. Germline V gene data show CDR1 as LGHDT and CDR2 as YNNKEL (reference sequence). Losses at the gene ends were 0 bases for V and 5 bases for J; bases not matched to a gene: 10. The CDR3 here is CASSQDTWTGEGNEKLFF. CDR3 in DNA: TGTGCCAGCAGCCAAGACACTTGGACAGGGGAGGGAAATGAAAAACTGTTTTTT.

The chain recombines TRBV5-4 with TRBJ1-3; D gene unclear. CDR1 is SGHNT, CDR2 YYREEE, per germline (reference sequence). This CDR3 is built from 15 residues. Trimming removed 3 bases at V and 0 bases at J, with 10 bases between. The CDR3 DNA reads as TGTGCCAGCAGCTCCTACAGAGACTCTGGAAACACCATATATTTT. It codes for CASSSYRDSGNTIYF.

The rearrangement links TRBV18 to TRBJ2-3, with 10 bases matching TRBD2. This CDR3 comprises 16 residues. Trimming at V came to 4 bases and at J to 4 bases, leaving 8 bases not matched to a gene. Germline V gene lookup returns CDR1 KGHSH and CDR2 LQKENI. The CDR3 loop is CASSLLAGVDADTQYF. The CDR3 DNA reads TGTGCCAGCTCACTTCTAGCGGGAGTCGACGCAGATACGCAGTATTTT. Full variable domain (remainder filled in from reference TRBV18 and TRBJ2-3): NAGVMQNPRHLVRRRGQEARLRCSPMKGHSHVYWYRQLPEEGLKFMVYLQKENIIDESGMPKERFSAEFPKEGPSILRIQQVVRGDSAAYFCASSLLAGVDADTQYFGPGTRLTVL.

The chain carries TRBV30 and TRBJ1-1; D call uncertain. Per germline, CDR1 GTSNPN and CDR2 SVGIG (reference sequence). Trimming removed 3 bases at V and 1 base at J, with 12 bases between. CDR3 length: 14 amino acids. The CDR3 region is CAWRKRAENTEAFF. In DNA, the CDR3 is TGTGCCTGGAGGAAGCGAGCCGAGAACACTGAAGCTTTCTTT.

The chain employs TRBV7-2 and TRBJ2-6, with unresolved D. The CDR3 covers 12 residues. Germline-derived CDR1 and CDR2 are SGHTA and FQGNSA. The V and J ends lost 7 bases and 3 bases respectively, with 4 bases between them. CDR3 sequence: CASKFGANVLTF. The DNA for the CDR3 is TGTGCCAGCAAGTTTGGGGCCAACGTCCTGACTTTC.

The chain uses TRBV25-1 and TRBJ2-1; possibly TRBD2 for D (5 bases). The CDR3 runs to 16 residues. Trimming took off 1 base at V and 5 bases at J, with 15 bases between the two ends. Germline values: CDR1 MGHDK, CDR2 SYGVNS. CDR3 region: CASSESGRGGDNEQFF. In DNA form, the CDR3 reads TGTGCCAGCAGTGAATCAGGCCGGGGTGGGGACAATGAGCAGTTCTTC.

The chain recombines TRBV19 with TRBJ2-4, with a weak D call TRBD2 (5 bases). CDR1 LNHDA and CDR2 SQIVND come from the germline V gene (reference sequence). Trimming removed 8 bases at V and 8 bases at J, with 16 bases between. The CDR3 length is 13 residues. The CDR3 sequence: CASGSGLRYIQYF. CDR3 DNA sequence: TGTGCCAGTGGCAGCGGCCTCCGCTACATTCAGTACTTC.

V gene TRBV9 combines with J gene TRBJ1-1; a weak D match, TRBD1 (5 bases). V was cut by 0 bases and J by 6 bases, with 12 bases left in between. The CDR3 extends over 14 amino acids. CDR1 is SGDLS and CDR2 is YYNGEE in the germline V gene. CDR3 in amino acids: CASSVGQGFPEAFF. CDR3 sequence (DNA): TGTGCCAGCAGCGTAGGCCAGGGTTTCCCTGAAGCTTTCTTT.

The V and J genes are TRBV20-1 and TRBJ2-7, with D uncertain. Trimming stripped 5 bases from V and 0 bases from J, with 14 bases between. Germline V gene sequence: CDR1 DFQATT, CDR2 SNEGSKA (reference sequence). The CDR3 totals 14 residues. The CDR3, as DNA: TGCAGTGCTCCCCGCGCGGTGAGCTCCTACGAGCAGTACTTC. Protein: CSAPRAVSSYEQYF.

The rearrangement uses TRBV29-1 and TRBJ1-1; D not certain. V gave up 4 bases and J gave up 3 bases, with 6 bases separating them. Per germline, CDR1 SQVTM and CDR2 ANQGSEA. The CDR3 is 11 residues long. CDR3 sequence reads: CSVGRDTEAFF. CDR3 DNA: TGCAGCGTTGGGAGAGACACTGAAGCTTTCTTT.

The chain combines TRBV20-1 with TRBJ2-6, with 9 bases that match TRBD1. Germline V gene data show CDR1 as DFQATT and CDR2 as SNEGSKA (reference sequence). V was pared by 1 base and J by 2 bases, with 12 bases of the junction left unmatched. CDR3 length: 19 amino acids. CDR3 region: CSARGRDRVFFTGANVLTF. The CDR3, as DNA: TGCAGTGCTAGAGGCCGGGACAGGGTTTTTTTTACTGGGGCCAACGTCCTGACTTTC.

The chain has TRBV12-3 or TRBV12-4 and TRBJ1-1; D unresolved. This CDR3 spans 14 amino acids. The germline V and J ends were trimmed by 5 bases and 4 bases, with 14 bases remaining between them. This CDR3 is CASSVLAGSTEAFF. CDR3 nucleotide sequence: TGTGCCAGCAGTGTTCTGGCGGGGAGCACTGAAGCTTTCTTT.

The gene calls are TRBV7-9 and TRBJ1-5, with D unresolved. The CDR3 covers 12 residues. The V end lost 3 bases, the J end lost 6 bases, and 6 bases lay between the germline ends. Germline CDR1 and CDR2: SEHNR and FQNEAQ (reference sequence). CDR3 residues: CASSFETQPQHF. CDR3 in DNA: TGTGCCAGCAGCTTCGAGACTCAGCCCCAGCATTTT.

The chain combines TRBV20-1 with TRBJ2-2; 7 positions match TRBD2. Germline V gene data show CDR1 as DFQATT and CDR2 as SNEGSKA (reference sequence). The CDR3 runs 12 residues. The J segment lost 6 bases and the V segment lost 6 bases, leaving 4 bases of the junction unmatched. The CDR3 DNA reads TGCAGTGCCAAGACTAGCCCCGGGGAGCTGTTTTTT. It is translated as CSAKTSPGELFF.

V is TRBV18 and J is TRBJ1-1, with D tentatively TRBD1 (5 bases). This CDR3 is built from 15 residues. The germline V gene encodes CDR1 KGHSH and CDR2 LQKENI. V lost 6 bases, J lost 4 bases, and 18 bases lay in between. CDR3 sequence reads: CASSRRGEGLTEAFF. DNA of the CDR3: TGTGCCAGCTCCCGACGGGGGGAGGGTCTCACTGAAGCTTTCTTT.

V gene TRBV30 combines with J gene TRBJ2-1; 7 bases align to TRBD2. V lost 2 bases to trimming and J lost 9 bases; unmatched junction nucleotides: 7. The CDR3 extends over 13 amino acids. CDR1 and CDR2 (germline): GTSNPN, SVGIG (reference sequence). The CDR3 spells CAWSPWEGLEQFF. The CDR3 DNA is TGTGCCTGGAGTCCATGGGAGGGCCTTGAGCAGTTCTTC.

This sequence joins TRBV2 and TRBJ2-2, with 8 nucleotides matching TRBD1. Germline V gene lookup returns CDR1 SNHLY and CDR2 FYNNEI. This CDR3 has 15 amino acids. After removal of 2 bases from V and 6 bases from J, the junction contained 5 bases not matched to a gene. This CDR3 is CASSEQDRVSGELFF. CDR3 DNA: TGTGCCAGCAGTGAACAGGACAGGGTTTCCGGGGAGCTGTTTTTT. Together with reference TRBV2 and TRBJ2-2, the CDR3 gives the full variable domain: EPEVTQTPSHQVTQMGQEVILRCVPISNHLYFYWYRQILGQKVEFLVSFYNNEISEKSEIFDDQFSVERPDGSNFTLKIRSTKLEDSAMYFCASSEQDRVSGELFFGEGSRLTVL.

This chain joins TRBV30 and TRBJ1-1, with D perhaps matching TRBD1 (5 bases). The CDR3 is made up of 12 amino acids. CDR1 is GTSNPN and CDR2 is SVGIG in the germline V gene (reference sequence). The V gene lost 0 bases and the J gene lost 10 bases, with 12 bases spanning the gap. The CDR3: CAWSVAQGGAFF. The CDR3 nucleotides are TGTGCCTGGAGTGTTGCTCAGGGAGGAGCTTTCTTT.